This TCR beta chain is drawn from a study of OX40 agonist ivuxolimab in advanced cancers. The overall study: A diagnosis of hepatocellular carcinoma, melanoma, renal cell or head and neck cancer was present in dose-escalation patients. Anti-PD-1, anti-PD-L1 or anti-CTLA-4 therapy given earlier was allowed, and around 40% had some. Findings and limits, study-wide: At 0.1 to 3.0 mg/kg and by week 6, CD4+ and CD8+ T cells in the blood had expanded clonally. Some patients without response likewise showed low normalized clonal expansion.

Germline V CDR1 and CDR2: LGHNA, YSLEER. The CDR3 is 16 residues long. Trimming shortened V by 0 bases and J by 0 bases, and 8 bases separated the two germline ends. A note on this clone: The antigen is unknown.

The data were produced by immunoSEQ multiplex PCR, yet TCRdb's version contains in-frame clones alone and is incomplete. This table holds around 16,000 clones, approximately 77% found once. The TCR originated in an adult with an advanced solid tumor such as melanoma, head and neck, liver or kidney cancer. This chain uses TRBV4-3 with TRBJ1-4; D gene uncertain. This specimen was CD4+ or CD8+ T cells sorted from blood, taken in a trial of the OX40 agonist ivuxolimab. The chain's CDR3 is CASSQDPSSTNEKLFF. The CDR3 region has the DNA TGCGCCAGCAGCCAAGATCCCAGCTCAACTAATGAAAAACTGTTTTTT.